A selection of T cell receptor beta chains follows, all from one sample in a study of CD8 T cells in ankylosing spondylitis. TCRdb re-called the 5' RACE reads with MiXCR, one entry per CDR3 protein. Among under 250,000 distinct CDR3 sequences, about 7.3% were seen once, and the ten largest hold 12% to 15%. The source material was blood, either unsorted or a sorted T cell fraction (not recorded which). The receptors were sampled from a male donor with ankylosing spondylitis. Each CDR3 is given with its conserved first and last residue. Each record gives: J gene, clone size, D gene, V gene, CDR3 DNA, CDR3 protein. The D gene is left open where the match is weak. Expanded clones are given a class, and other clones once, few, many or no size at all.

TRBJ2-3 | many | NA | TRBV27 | TGTGCCAGCAGTCCCAGAGCCCCAGATACGCAGTATTTT | CASSPRAPDTQYF
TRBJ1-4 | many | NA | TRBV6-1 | TGTGCCAGCACTATTTACACGGGACGGATCCTTAATGAAAAACTGTTTTTT | CASTIYTGRILNEKLFF
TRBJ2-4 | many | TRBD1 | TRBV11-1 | TGTGCCAGCAGCTTAGGTCCCTTACAGGGGAAGGACCGAAACATTCAGTACTTC | CASSLGPLQGKDRNIQYF
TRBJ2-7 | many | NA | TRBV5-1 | TGCGCCAGCAGCTCCAGGGGATCGACCTACGAGCAGTACTTC | CASSSRGSTYEQYF
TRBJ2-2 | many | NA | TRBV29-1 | TGCAGCGTACGGACGAACACCGGGGAGCTGTTTTTT | CSVRTNTGELFF
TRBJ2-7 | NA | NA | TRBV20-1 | TGCAGTGCCCTCCCTGACGAGCAGTACTTC | CSALPDEQYF
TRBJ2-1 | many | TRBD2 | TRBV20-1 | TGCAGTGCTCGCCTAAGTGGACTAGCGATAAATGAGCAGTTCTTC | CSARLSGLAINEQFF
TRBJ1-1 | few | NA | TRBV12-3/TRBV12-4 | TGTGCCAGCCAAAACACTGAAGCTTTCTTT | CASQNTEAFF
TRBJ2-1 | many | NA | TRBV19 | TGTGCCAGTAGTAACCGGGACGGGTACAATGAGCAGTTCTTC | CASSNRDGYNEQFF
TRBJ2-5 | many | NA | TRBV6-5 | TGTGCCAGCAGTTTAAACACAGCGTCGGAGACCCAGTACTTC | CASSLNTASETQYF
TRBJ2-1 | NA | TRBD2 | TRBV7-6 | TGTGCCAGCAGCCTCCAGAAGGGACTAGCGGGAGATTATTACAATGAGCAGTTCTTC | CASSLQKGLAGDYYNEQFF
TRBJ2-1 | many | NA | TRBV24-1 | TGTGCCACCAGTGATTTGGAGGGTTATGAGCAGTTCTTC | CATSDLEGYEQFF
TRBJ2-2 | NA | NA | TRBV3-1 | TGTGCCAGCAGCACGCAGTTCGCGAACACCGGGGAGCTGTTTTTT | CASSTQFANTGELFF
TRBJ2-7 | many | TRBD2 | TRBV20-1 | TGCAGTGCTAAGGGACTAGCGGGAGTCCAACACGAGCAGTACTTC | CSAKGLAGVQHEQYF
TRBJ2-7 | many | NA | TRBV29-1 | TGCAGCGGAGGGGGGTTGAGCGGTAATACCTACGAGCAGTACTTC | CSGGGLSGNTYEQYF
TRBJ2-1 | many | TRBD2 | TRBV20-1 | TGCAGTGCTAGAGATGTACTAGCGGGTACTTCCTCCTACAATGAGCAGTTCTTC | CSARDVLAGTSSYNEQFF
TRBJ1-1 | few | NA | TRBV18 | TGTGCCAAAACAGCTCACGGGAGAGGACGGCAGACTGAAGCTTTCTTT | CAKTAHGRGRQTEAFF
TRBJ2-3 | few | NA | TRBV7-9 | TGTGCCAGCAGGGCGACCGTTACTAGCACAGATACGCAGTATTTT | CASRATVTSTDTQYF
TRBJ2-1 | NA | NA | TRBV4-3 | TGCGCCAGCAGCCAAGTGCCGGAGAGCTCCTACAATGAGCAGTTCTTC | CASSQVPESSYNEQFF
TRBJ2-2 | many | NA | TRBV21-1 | TGTGCCAGCAGTTCAAGGGGAACTAGCGGGAGGGCCCGGGTTTCAAGCGGGGAGCTGTTTTTT | CASSSRGTSGRARVSSGELFF
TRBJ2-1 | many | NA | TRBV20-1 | TGCAGTGCGGGGGGCAATGAGCAGTTCTTC | CSAGGNEQFF
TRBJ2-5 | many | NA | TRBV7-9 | TGTGCCAGCAGCTTAGTAGGGAGAGAGACCCAGTACTTC | CASSLVGRETQYF
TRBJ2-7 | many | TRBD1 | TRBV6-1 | TGTGCCAGCAGTCTAGGGACAGGGCCCTACGAGCAGTACTTC | CASSLGTGPYEQYF
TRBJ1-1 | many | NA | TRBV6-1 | TGTGCCAGCACCGAAGCGGGTGGGAACACTGAAGCTTTCTTT | CASTEAGGNTEAFF
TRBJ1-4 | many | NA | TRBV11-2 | TGTGCCAGCAGCTTAGGTAGAAGAATAAATGAAAAACTGTTTTTT | CASSLGRRINEKLFF
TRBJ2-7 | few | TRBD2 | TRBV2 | TGTGCCAGCAGTGAAATCGGACTAGCCTACGAGCAGTACTTC | CASSEIGLAYEQYF
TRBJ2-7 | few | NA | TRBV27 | TGTGCCAGCAGTAAAAATAGGGCCCACGAGCAGTACTTC | CASSKNRAHEQYF
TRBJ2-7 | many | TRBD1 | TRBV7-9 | TGTGCCAGCAGCTTAACAGGGGAGAGCTCCTACGAGCAGTACTTC | CASSLTGESSYEQYF
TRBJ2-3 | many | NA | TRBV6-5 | TGTGCCAGCAGTTACTCCGCGGGCTTGGATACGCAGTATTTT | CASSYSAGLDTQYF
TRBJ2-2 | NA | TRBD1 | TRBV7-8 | TGTGCCAGCAGCCCGACCCCTGGGACAGGGGTGTTCACCGGGGAGCTGTTTTTT | CASSPTPGTGVFTGELFF
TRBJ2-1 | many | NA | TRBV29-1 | TGCAGCGTCGAAGGGGGAGGGCTAGGGGTCTTCAATGAGCAGTTCTTC | CSVEGGGLGVFNEQFF
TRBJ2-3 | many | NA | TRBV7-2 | TGTGCCAGCAGCACACCCCCCGATACGCAGTATTTT | CASSTPPDTQYF
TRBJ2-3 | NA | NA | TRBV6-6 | TGTGCCAGCAGTTTATTGGGCTCAGATACGCAGTATTTT | CASSLLGSDTQYF
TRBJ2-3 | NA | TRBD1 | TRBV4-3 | TGCGCCAGCAGCAAAGAAAGGGACAGGGGGTTGGATACGCAGTATTTT | CASSKERDRGLDTQYF
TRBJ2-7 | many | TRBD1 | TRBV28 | TGTGCCAGCAGGACAGGGGGAGACTCCTACGAGCAGTACTTC | CASRTGGDSYEQYF
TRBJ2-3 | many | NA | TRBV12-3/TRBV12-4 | TGTGCCAGCAGCCAACCAGGGGCCCCAGATACGCAGTATTTT | CASSQPGAPDTQYF
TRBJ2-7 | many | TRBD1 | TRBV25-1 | TGTGCCAGCAGGGGGACAGGGGGCGTCTACGAGCAGTACTTC | CASRGTGGVYEQYF
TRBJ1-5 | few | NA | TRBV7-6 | TGTGCCAGCGGCCGGCTTGGAGACGAACTAGCTCAGCCCCAGCATTTT | CASGRLGDELAQPQHF
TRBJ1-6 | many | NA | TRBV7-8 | TGTGCCAGCAGCTTAGCATTCAGGGACCTCTATAATTCACCCCTCCACTTT | CASSLAFRDLYNSPLHF
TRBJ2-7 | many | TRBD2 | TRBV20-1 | TGCAGTGCTAGAGACCTTGGGGGGGGTGGCTACGAGCAGTACTTC | CSARDLGGGGYEQYF
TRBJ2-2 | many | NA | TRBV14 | TGTGCCAGCAGCCAAGATGGGGACATGATCGGGACCGGGGAGCTGTTTTTT | CASSQDGDMIGTGELFF
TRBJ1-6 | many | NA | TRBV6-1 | TGTGCCAGCAGAAATGGGGGTCGGCGGGCGAATTCACCCCTCCACTTT | CASRNGGRRANSPLHF